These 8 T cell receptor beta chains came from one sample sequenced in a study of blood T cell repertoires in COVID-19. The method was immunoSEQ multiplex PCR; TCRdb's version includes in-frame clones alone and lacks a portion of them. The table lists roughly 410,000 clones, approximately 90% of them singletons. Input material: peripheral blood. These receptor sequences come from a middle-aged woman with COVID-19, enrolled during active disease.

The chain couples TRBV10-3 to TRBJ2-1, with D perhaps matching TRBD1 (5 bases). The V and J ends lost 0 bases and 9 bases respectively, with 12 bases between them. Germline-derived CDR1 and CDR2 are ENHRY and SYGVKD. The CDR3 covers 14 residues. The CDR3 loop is CAISESRQGAEQFF. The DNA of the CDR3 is TGTGCCATCAGTGAGTCCCGGCAGGGCGCTGAGCAGTTCTTC.

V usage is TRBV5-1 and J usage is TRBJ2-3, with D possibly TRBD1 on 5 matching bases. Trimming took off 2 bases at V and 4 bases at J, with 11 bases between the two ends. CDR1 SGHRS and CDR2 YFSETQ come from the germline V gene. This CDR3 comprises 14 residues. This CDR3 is CASSFRQPPDTQYF. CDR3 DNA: TGCGCCAGCAGCTTCCGACAGCCTCCAGATACGCAGTATTTT.

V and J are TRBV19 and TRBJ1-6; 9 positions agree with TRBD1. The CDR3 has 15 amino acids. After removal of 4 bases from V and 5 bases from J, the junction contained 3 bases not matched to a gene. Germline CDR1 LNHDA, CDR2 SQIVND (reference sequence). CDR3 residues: CASSTGQGNNSPLHF. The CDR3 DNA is TGTGCCAGTAGTACGGGACAGGGTAATAATTCACCCCTCCACTTT.

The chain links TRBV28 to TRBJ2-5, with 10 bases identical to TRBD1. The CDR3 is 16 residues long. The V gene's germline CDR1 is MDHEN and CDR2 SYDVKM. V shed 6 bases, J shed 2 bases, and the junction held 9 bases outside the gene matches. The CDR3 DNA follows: TGTGCCAGCAGGTCGGGCCCGGGACAGGGGCAAGAGACCCAGTACTTC. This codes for CASRSGPGQGQETQYF.

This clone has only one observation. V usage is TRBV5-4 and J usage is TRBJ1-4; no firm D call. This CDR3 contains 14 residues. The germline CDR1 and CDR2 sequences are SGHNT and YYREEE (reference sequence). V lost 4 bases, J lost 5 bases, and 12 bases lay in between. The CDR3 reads CASSGGSGNEKLFF. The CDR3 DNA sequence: TGTGCCAGCAGCGGCGGCAGTGGAAATGAAAAACTGTTTTTT.

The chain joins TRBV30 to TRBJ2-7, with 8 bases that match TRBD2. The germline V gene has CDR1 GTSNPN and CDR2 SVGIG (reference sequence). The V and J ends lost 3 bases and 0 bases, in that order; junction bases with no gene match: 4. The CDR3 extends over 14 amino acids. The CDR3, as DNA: TGTGCCTGGAGGCGGACTAGCACCTCCTACGAGCAGTACTTC. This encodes CAWRRTSTSYEQYF. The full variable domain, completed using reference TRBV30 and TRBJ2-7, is SQTIHQWPATLVQPVGSPLSLECTVEGTSNPNLYWYRQAAGRGLQLLFYSVGIGQISSEVPQNLSASRPQDRQFILSSKKLLLSDSGFYLCAWRRTSTSYEQYFGPGTRLTVT.

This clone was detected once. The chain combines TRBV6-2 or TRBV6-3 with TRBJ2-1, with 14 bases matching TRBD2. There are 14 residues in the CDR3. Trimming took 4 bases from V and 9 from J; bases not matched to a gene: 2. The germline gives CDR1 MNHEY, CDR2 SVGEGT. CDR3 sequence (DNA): TGTGCCAGCAGTTCGGGACTAGCGGGAGCTGAGCAGTTCTTC. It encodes CASSSGLAGAEQFF.

DNA for the CDR3: TGTGCCAGCAGCCCCCCGAATTCACTAGCGGGAGGAGGGGAGACCCAGTACTTC. Encoded protein: CASSPPNSLAGGGETQYF. This chain uses TRBV3-1 (or the pseudogene TRBV3-2) with TRBJ2-5; TRBD2 matches 12 bases. The CDR3 has 18 residues. Germline CDR1 LGHDT, CDR2 YNNKEL (reference sequence). V lost 4 bases and J lost 5; bases outside the gene matches: 14.